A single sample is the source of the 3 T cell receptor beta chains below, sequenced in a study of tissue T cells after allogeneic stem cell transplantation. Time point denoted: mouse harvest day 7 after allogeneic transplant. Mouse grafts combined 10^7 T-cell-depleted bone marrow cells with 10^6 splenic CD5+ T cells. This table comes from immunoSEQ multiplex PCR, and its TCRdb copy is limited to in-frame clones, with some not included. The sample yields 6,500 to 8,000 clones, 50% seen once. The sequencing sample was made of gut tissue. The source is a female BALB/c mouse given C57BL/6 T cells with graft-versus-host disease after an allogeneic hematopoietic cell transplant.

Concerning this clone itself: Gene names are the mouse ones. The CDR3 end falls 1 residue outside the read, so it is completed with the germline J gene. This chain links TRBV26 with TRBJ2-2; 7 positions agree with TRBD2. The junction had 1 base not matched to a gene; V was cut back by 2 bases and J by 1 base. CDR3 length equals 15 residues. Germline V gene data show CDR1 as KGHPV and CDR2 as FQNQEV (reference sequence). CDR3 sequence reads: CASSLGGVNTGQLYF. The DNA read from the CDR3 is TGTGCCAGCAGTCTGGGGGGGGTAAACACCGGGCAGCTCTAC.

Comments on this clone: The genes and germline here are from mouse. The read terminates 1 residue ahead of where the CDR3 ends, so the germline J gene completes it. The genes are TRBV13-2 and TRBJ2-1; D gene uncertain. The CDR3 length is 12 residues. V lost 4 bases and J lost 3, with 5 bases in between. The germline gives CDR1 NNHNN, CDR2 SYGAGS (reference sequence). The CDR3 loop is CASGRVYAEQFF. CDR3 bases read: TGTGCCAGCGGTCGGGTCTATGCTGAGCAGTTC.

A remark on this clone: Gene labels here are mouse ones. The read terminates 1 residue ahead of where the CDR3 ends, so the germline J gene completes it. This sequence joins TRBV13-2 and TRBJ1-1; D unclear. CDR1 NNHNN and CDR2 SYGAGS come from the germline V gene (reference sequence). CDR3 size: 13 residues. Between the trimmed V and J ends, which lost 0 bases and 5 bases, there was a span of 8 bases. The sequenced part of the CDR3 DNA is TGTGCCAGCGGTGATGCACAGTGGACAGAAGTCTTC. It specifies CASGDAQWTEVF. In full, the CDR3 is CASGDAQWTEVFF.